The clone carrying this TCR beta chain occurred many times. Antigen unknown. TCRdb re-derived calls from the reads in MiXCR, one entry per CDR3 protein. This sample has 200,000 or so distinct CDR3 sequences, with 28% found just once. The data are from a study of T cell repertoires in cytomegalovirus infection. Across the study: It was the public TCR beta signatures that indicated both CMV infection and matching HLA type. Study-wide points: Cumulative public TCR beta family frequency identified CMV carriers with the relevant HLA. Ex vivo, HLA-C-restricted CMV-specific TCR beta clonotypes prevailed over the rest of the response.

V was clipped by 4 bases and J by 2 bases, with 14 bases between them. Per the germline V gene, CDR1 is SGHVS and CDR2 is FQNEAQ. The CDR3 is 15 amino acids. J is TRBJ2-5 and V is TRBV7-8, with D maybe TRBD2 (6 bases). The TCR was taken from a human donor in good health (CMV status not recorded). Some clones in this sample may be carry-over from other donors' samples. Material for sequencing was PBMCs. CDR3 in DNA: TGTGCCAGCAGCTCGGGACTCACTGCACAAGAGACCCAGTACTTC. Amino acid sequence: CASSSGLTAQETQYF.